This T cell receptor beta chain was profiled in a study of blood T cell repertoires in COVID-19 (dated by TCRdb to about 2020). Regarding the study in general: Samples from collaborators originated in the United States, Italy and Spain and spanned both the acute and convalescent phases of COVID-19. Sample metadata almost always included a de-identified subject ID, COVID-19 status, age in years and sex. The prospective study material was composed of cDNA or gDNA derived from T cells, B-cell-depleted T cells, or PBMCs. Deeply sampled blood TCRbeta repertoires from subjects exposed to, actively infected with, or recovered from COVID-19 were included in the dataset. The repertoires were released in a freely available public database meant as a resource for research on the immune response to SARS-CoV-2. HLA class I and class II types, where available, came from metadata supplied by the sample provider rather than from assay-based typing. The samples were drawn from two sources: the first 160 participants of the ongoing ImmuneRACE study, and 950 to 1,500 subjects contributed by 6 global collaborators.

Each collaborating institution followed its own protocols to collect whole blood in K2EDTA tubes. For TCRbeta analysis, collaborators shipped samples as frozen whole blood, isolated PBMCs, or DNA extracted from either of those sample types. Trimming accounts for 9 bases at V and 5 bases at J, while the number of junction bases matched to no gene is 7. The germline V gene specifies MDHEN as CDR1 and SYDVKM as CDR2. From the cysteine up to the phenylalanine, the CDR3 has a length of 14 residues. Of all the DNA, just the CDR3 is kept, 42 bases in frame from base 1. The immunoSEQ Assay, a bias-controlled multiplex PCR, was used to amplify TCRbeta CDR3 regions from genomic DNA. The authors' analysis ran thus. Nucleated cell counts per sample were estimated from amplification of reference gene primers within the assay. To quantify the absolute abundance of each unique TCRbeta CDR3 rearrangement, sequence reads were collapsed and filtered. For each sample, productive Simpson clonality was calculated by taking the square root of Simpson's diversity index across productive rearrangements. Sourced from immuneACCESS, this table was stored by TCRdb with only in-frame sequences that have V and J called. A share of the clones is absent; for the studies checked, an unresolved V gene accounts for under half, and the remainder has no known explanation. Clone size and V and J calls were adopted from that table, with D and trimming inferred from the DNA. The sample table records approximately 250,000 clones; approximately 89% of these occur just once. In total, the top ten clones hold about 8.6% of the sample.

Turning to this clone: Its cognate antigen has yet to be identified. No clone much larger than this one lies a single base away; base qualities are absent.

Study-wide findings and limitations: How much clinical and demographic metadata was included differed by source and by participant, and the metadata was provided uncurated.

This TCR was sampled from a man aged 40-55 years with active or convalescent COVID-19. The chain uses TRBV28 and TRBJ2-2, and 9 bases in between align with TRBD1. Sequencing was carried out using peripheral blood. The CDR3 reads CASSRDRETGELFF. The DNA reads TGTGCCAGTAGCCGGGACAGGGAAACCGGGGAGCTGTTTTTT.